This record concerns one T cell receptor (beta chain) sequence. The antigen remains undetermined. A much larger clone differs from this one at a single base, so this may be a read error. These data are taken from a study of blood T cells in healthy people across ages. Overall study: Per two T cells, template switching captured roughly one barcoded beta molecule.

General study results and limits: Versus aged donors, long-lived donors had higher diversity and more naive CD4+ cells.

Germline assignment: CDR1 ENHRY and CDR2 SYGVKD. V was pared by 11 bases and J by 0 bases, with 14 bases between. There are 14 residues in the CDR3. Using a J-beta primer mix together with a sample-barcoded 5' primer, a second PCR was run for roughly 7 to 11 cycles. CDR3-containing paired-end reads numbered at least 2.5 million in each sample. TCRdb reanalysed the 5' RACE reads using MiXCR and keeps one entry per CDR3 protein. Among 650,000 to 800,000 distinct CDR3 sequences listed, under 65% were seen once. A minimum of 5 micrograms of total RNA was extracted per sample. The clonotype originates from a woman older than 75 in good health. The sequenced sample consisted of blood. The chain uses TRBV10-3 and TRBJ2-1; D remains ambiguous. The CDR3 reads CAVASVSSYNEQFF. CDR3 nucleotides: TGTGCCGTCGCAAGCGTGAGCTCCTACAATGAGCAGTTCTTC.